This TCR beta chain was recorded in a study of beta chain features in type 1 diabetes. Study-level results: Type 1 diabetes patients showed fewer insertions and more deletions at VDJ junctions. Shorter templates might be favored by PCR, equally in patients and controls. Significant though moderate, a shortening of TCRB CDR3s appeared in all four CD4+ subsets of Type 1 diabetes patients.

This clone was seen only a few times. Its antigen is not identified. Germline V gene lookup returns CDR1 SQVTM and CDR2 ANQGSEA. This CDR3 has 14 residues. Trimming took 0 bases from V and 8 from J, leaving 13 bases between them. Sorting based on CD45RO/CCR7/CD25/CD127/CD95/CD27 separated CD4+ naive, central memory, regulatory and stem cell-like memory cells. All of the sorted populations showed purity greater than 95%. cDNA synthesis used the whole RNA isolate, giving expressed TCRB sequences. Generated by immunoSEQ multiplex PCR, the TCRdb table keeps only in-frame clones and is missing some. The table records about 360,000 clones, over 10% of them present only once.

Source material: naive CD4+ T cells from blood. The rearrangement links TRBV29-1 to TRBJ1-4; TRBD1 might be the D (5 bases). This sequence was found in a woman aged 18 to 35 with type 1 diabetes. This CDR3 is CSVEDGASGEKLFF. DNA of the CDR3: TGCAGCGTTGAAGATGGGGCAAGTGGGGAAAAACTGTTTTTT.